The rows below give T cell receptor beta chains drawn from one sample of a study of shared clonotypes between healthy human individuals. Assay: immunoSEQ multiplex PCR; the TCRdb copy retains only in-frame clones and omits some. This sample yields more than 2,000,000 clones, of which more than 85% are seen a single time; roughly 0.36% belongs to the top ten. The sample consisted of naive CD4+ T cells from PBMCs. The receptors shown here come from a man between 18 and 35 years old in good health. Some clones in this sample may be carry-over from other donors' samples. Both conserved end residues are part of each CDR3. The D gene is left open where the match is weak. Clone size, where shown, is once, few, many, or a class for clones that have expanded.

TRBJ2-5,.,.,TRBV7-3,CASSLTREETQYF,TGTGCCAGCAGCTTGACAAGGGAAGAGACCCAGTACTTC
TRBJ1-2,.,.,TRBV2,CASSGSRGGNYGYTF,TGTGCCAGCAGTGGAAGCCGAGGAGGGAACTATGGCTACACCTTC
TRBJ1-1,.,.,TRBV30,CAWTRPEAFF,TGTGCCTGGACCCGCCCCGAAGCTTTCTTT
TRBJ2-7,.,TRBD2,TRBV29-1,CSVTVPWGGPYEQYF,TGCAGCGTGACTGTGCCCTGGGGGGGTCCCTACGAGCAGTACTTC
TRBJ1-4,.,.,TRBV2,CASGGTGFNEKLFF,TGTGCCAGCGGCGGAACAGGGTTCAATGAAAAACTGTTTTTT
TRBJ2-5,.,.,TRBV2,CASSRGGTVQETQYF,TGTGCCAGCAGTCGGGGGGGGACAGTTCAAGAGACCCAGTACTTC
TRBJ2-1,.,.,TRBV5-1,CASSPTRGEQFF,TGCGCCAGCAGCCCTACCAGGGGTGAGCAGTTCTTC
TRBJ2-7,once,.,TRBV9,CASSAYLGGSYEQYF,TGTGCCAGCAGCGCTTACCTTGGCGGGTCCTACGAGCAGTACTTC
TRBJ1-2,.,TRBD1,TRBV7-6,CASSLGQGLNYGYTF,TGTGCCAGCAGCTTGGGACAGGGGTTAAACTATGGCTACACCTTC
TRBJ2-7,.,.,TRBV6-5,CASRHPGLYEQYF,TGTGCCAGCAGACACCCGGGCCTCTACGAGCAGTACTTC
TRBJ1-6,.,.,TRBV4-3,CASNLGVANSPLHF,TGCGCCAGCAACCTGGGGGTCGCGAATTCACCCCTCCACTTT
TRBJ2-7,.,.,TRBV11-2,CASSTDSSYEQYF,TGTGCCAGCAGCACCGATAGCTCCTACGAGCAGTACTTC
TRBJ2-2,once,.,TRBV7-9,CASSLERPPITGELFF,TGTGCCAGCAGCTTAGAGAGGCCTCCCATCACCGGGGAGCTGTTTTTT
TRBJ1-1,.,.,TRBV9,CASSSEKGQFVTEAFF,TGTGCCAGCAGCTCCGAAAAAGGTCAGTTCGTCACTGAAGCTTTCTTT
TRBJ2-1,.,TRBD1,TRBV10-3,CAIMTGGSYNEQFF,TGTGCCATCATGACAGGGGGCTCCTACAATGAGCAGTTCTTC
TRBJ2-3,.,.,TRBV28,CASSPIRDTQYF,TGTGCCAGCAGTCCTATAAGAGATACGCAGTATTTT
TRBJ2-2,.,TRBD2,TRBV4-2,CASSQATSGPGELFF,TGTGCCAGCAGCCAAGCGACTAGCGGGCCCGGGGAGCTGTTTTTT
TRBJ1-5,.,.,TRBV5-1,CASSLDSGNQPQHF,TGCGCCAGCAGCCTAGACAGCGGAAATCAGCCCCAGCATTTT
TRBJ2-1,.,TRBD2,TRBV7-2,CASSLATSGRRYEQFF,TGTGCCAGCAGCTTAGCCACTAGCGGGAGGAGATATGAGCAGTTCTTC
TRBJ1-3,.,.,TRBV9,CASSVEVGNTIYF,TGTGCCAGCAGCGTGGAGGTTGGAAACACCATATATTTT
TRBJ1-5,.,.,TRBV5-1,CASSLEGGGNQPQHF,TGCGCCAGCAGCTTGGAAGGGGGGGGCAATCAGCCCCAGCATTTT
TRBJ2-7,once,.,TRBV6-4,CARPPQFRDTPYEQYF,TGTGCCAGGCCACCTCAATTCCGGGACACACCCTACGAGCAGTACTTC
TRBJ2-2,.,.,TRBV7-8,CASSLVFETGELFF,TGTGCCAGCAGCTTAGTTTTTGAAACCGGGGAGCTGTTTTTT